Sequencing of this T cell receptor beta chain was carried out in a study of T cell responses to AZD1222 COVID-19 vaccine. Findings and caveats of the study: CD4 TCRs covered the whole spike, strongest at regions 160-218 and 743-854. Donor demographics were predominantly white British with a female majority; clonal diversity may be underestimated. Spike-specific TCR repertoires showed rising breadth and depth after two AZD1222 doses. Only a handful of AZD1222 recipients, five to seven in all, had baseline seropositivity.

With respect to this clone: Its antigen is not identified.

The data were produced by immunoSEQ multiplex PCR, yet TCRdb's version contains in-frame clones alone and is incomplete. The table lists roughly 180,000 clones, approximately 89% of them singletons. The length of the CDR3 is 15 residues. Trimming cost V 1 base and J 2 bases, with 9 bases left between them. CDR1 is SGHTA and CDR2 is FQGNSA in the germline V gene. V and J are TRBV7-2 and TRBJ1-5; the D is unclear. The source material was peripheral blood, sampled 28 days after the second AZD1222 dose. The receptor comes from an adult who received the AZD1222 COVID-19 vaccine. The CDR3 DNA reads TGTGCCAGCAGCTTAGGAGGTAGGCGCAATCAGCCCCAGCATTTT. It yields the protein CASSLGGRRNQPQHF.